This TCR beta chain was profiled in a study of human T cells and chemical hapten exposure. Study overall: Patches with 0.01% DPC went on the upper back, and the tests were read at 6 days. Largely, small differences in pooled library volume made per-sample TCR yields vary.

Overall study findings and caveats: Patch test score tracked positively with PT1 expanded TCR counts.

This CDR3 is 20 amino acids long. The V and J ends lost 1 base and 8 bases respectively, with 33 bases between them. CDR1 and CDR2 from the germline V gene are SGHKS and YYEKEE (reference sequence). TCRdb reprocessed the RACE reads with MiXCR, giving one entry per CDR3 protein. Of approximately 120,000 distinct CDR3 sequences listed, 9.2% are singletons. This clonotype occurred a few times. Its antigen is not identified. Noted time point: patch test 2, 6 weeks after DPC sensitization. The treatment denotes: therapeutic diphenylcyclopropenone sensitization with weekly scalp DPC. The drawing of blood occurred before each patch test was applied.

The specimen comprised whole blood, sampled in connection with sensitization to the hapten diphenylcyclopropenone (DPC). The chain joins TRBV5-5 to TRBJ1-2; D is ambiguous. The sequence was obtained from a woman aged 40 to 49 with alopecia areata. Some clones in this sample may be carry-over from other donors' samples. CDR3 amino acids: CASSLSHGKQIDLWKGGYTF. CDR3 nucleotide sequence: TGTGCCAGCAGCTTGTCTCACGGAAAGCAGATTGACCTATGGAAAGGCGGCTACACCTTC.